Below, 8 T cell receptor beta chains from the same sample are listed, as sequenced in a study of response to subunit inactivated influenza vaccine. TCRdb re-called the RT-PCR reads with MiXCR, one entry per CDR3 protein. Among 550,000 to 600,000 distinct CDR3 sequences listed, approximately 12% were seen once. The sample consisted of PBMCs from blood, taken on the day of vaccination. The receptors derive from a man aged 45-60 years who received an inactivated influenza vaccine.

Ten or more counts support this clonotype. CDR3 amino acids: CASSVGGGRLSYGYTF. The CDR3 region has the DNA TGTGCCAGCAGCGTAGGTGGGGGGCGTTTAAGCTATGGCTACACCTTC. The chain links TRBV9 to TRBJ1-2, with D maybe TRBD1 (6 bases). Germline V gene lookup returns CDR1 SGDLS and CDR2 YYNGEE. This CDR3 spans 16 amino acids. Trimming removed 0 bases from V and 4 bases from J, with 16 bases in between.

This clonotype turned up a few times. Written as DNA, the CDR3 is TGTGCCACCAGCAGAGGCAGGGACACAGATACGCAGTATTTT. Translating it yields CATSRGRDTDTQYF. This chain joins TRBV15 and TRBJ2-3; a weak D match, TRBD1 (5 bases). CDR3 length: 14 amino acids. Trimming removed 1 base from V and 2 bases from J, with 7 bases in between. Germline V CDR1 and CDR2: LNHNV, YYDKDF (reference sequence).

This clonotype has more than one count but fewer than ten. This chain uses TRBV7-9 with TRBJ2-7; D is perhaps TRBD1 (6 bases). V was cut by 10 bases and J by 4 bases, with 14 bases left in between. Germline CDR1 is SEHNR and CDR2 is FQNEAQ (reference sequence). The CDR3 is 12 amino acids. The DNA of the CDR3 is TGTGCCATACAAACAGGGTTGTACGAGCAGTACTTC. It codes for CAIQTGLYEQYF. Using reference TRBV7-9 and TRBJ2-7 for the parts outside the CDR3, the full variable domain is DTGVSQNPRHKITKRGQNVTFRCDPISEHNRLYWYRQTLGQGPEFLTYFQNEAQLEKSRLLSDRFSAERPKGSFSTLEIQRTEQGDSAMYLCAIQTGLYEQYFGPGTRLTVT.

The rearrangement links TRBV24-1 to TRBJ2-6, with D unclear. Germline V gives CDR1 KGHDR, CDR2 SFDVKD. The CDR3 spans 16 residues. V was trimmed by 3 bases and J by 1 base, leaving 9 bases between them. The chain's CDR3 is CATSDPRSSGANVLTF. The DNA of the CDR3 is TGTGCCACCAGTGATCCTCGAAGTTCTGGGGCCAACGTCCTGACTTTC.

V gene TRBV6-1 combines with J gene TRBJ1-2; 10 nucleotides match TRBD1. Germline-derived CDR1 and CDR2 are MNHNS and SASEGT. The CDR3 extends over 14 amino acids. V lost 3 bases, J lost 4 bases, and 2 bases stayed unmatched. The DNA for the CDR3 is TGTGCCAGCAGTGAGACAGGGGGCGGCTATGGCTACACCTTC. It specifies CASSETGGGYGYTF.

The chain recombines TRBV6-1 with TRBJ2-2; D gene ambiguous. The CDR3 runs to 14 residues. Germline loops: CDR1 MNHNS, CDR2 SASEGT. V was cut by 6 bases and J by 1 base, with 9 bases left in between. In DNA, the CDR3 is TGTGCCAGCAGAGGCCACAGGAACACCGGGGAGCTGTTTTTT. The encoded protein is CASRGHRNTGELFF.

This clonotype has more than one count but fewer than ten. The chain recombines TRBV12-3 or TRBV12-4 with TRBJ2-1, with D possibly TRBD2 on 5 matching bases. The CDR3 extends over 15 amino acids. The V end lost 5 bases, the J end lost 4 bases, and 15 bases lay between the germline ends. The CDR3 sequence is CASSEPGKFYNEQFF. CDR3 in DNA: TGTGCCAGCAGTGAACCGGGGAAATTTTACAATGAGCAGTTCTTC.

This clonotype came up a few times. This sequence joins TRBV9 and TRBJ2-6; D unclear. The germline CDR1 and CDR2 sequences are SGDLS and YYNGEE. This CDR3 has 14 residues. Trimming took 0 bases from V and 7 from J, leaving 8 bases between them. This CDR3 is CASSVAPTANVLTF. The CDR3 DNA sequence: TGTGCCAGCAGCGTAGCCCCAACCGCCAACGTCCTGACTTTC.